The 11 T cell receptor beta chains below were found in one sample sequenced in a study of CD8 T cells in ankylosing spondylitis. Study-wide points: What seemed typical of ankylosing spondylitis blood was a TCR beta motif built from about 8 highly homologous variants.

In TCRdb, the 5' RACE reads were re-called with MiXCR into one record per CDR3 protein. Of 670,000 or so distinct CDR3 sequences listed, over 15% are singletons. These receptors have no known antigen. Source material: blood, either unsorted or a sorted T cell fraction (not recorded which). The receptors come from a male donor with ankylosing spondylitis.

V and J are TRBV5-1 and TRBJ1-4; TRBD1 matches at 8 bases. Germline V gives CDR1 SGHRS, CDR2 YFSETQ. V trimming: 3 bases; J trimming: 0 bases; junction bases outside the gene matches: 4. The CDR3 extends over 16 amino acids. CDR3 sequence reads: CASSSGQGTTNEKLFF. DNA for the CDR3: TGCGCCAGCAGCTCAGGACAGGGAACAACTAATGAAAAACTGTTTTTT.

This chain links TRBV1 with TRBJ2-1; the DNA was not used to check the table's D call, TRBD2. TRBV1 is shown as a pseudogene. This CDR3 region has 18 residues. The CDR3 nucleotides are TGCACCAGCAGCCACCCCTCCCCCCTGGCGGGAGGGCCAAGTGAGCAGTTCTTC. This encodes CTSSHPSPLAGGPSEQFF.

In this sample, this clonotype turned up many times. The chain is built from TRBV12-3 or TRBV12-4 and TRBJ1-1, with D possibly being TRBD1 (6 bases). This CDR3 spans 13 amino acids. V shed 5 bases and J shed 1 base, with 8 bases lying between them. The CDR3 protein is CASSRTANTEAFF. In DNA form, the CDR3 reads TGTGCCAGCAGTAGGACAGCGAACACTGAAGCTTTCTTT.

The chain couples TRBV7-2 to TRBJ2-1; 8 bases align to TRBD2. CDR3 size: 14 residues. Germline V lookup: CDR1 SGHTA, CDR2 FQGNSA. The junction had 10 bases not matched to a gene; V was cut back by 7 bases and J by 8 bases. As DNA, the CDR3 is TGTGCCAGCACCCAAGGAGCGGGAGCCCATGAGCAGTTCTTC. Protein sequence: CASTQGAGAHEQFF.

This clonotype was picked up a small number of times. This sequence joins TRBV20-1 and TRBJ2-7; tentative D call: TRBD1 (6 bases). This CDR3 is built from 14 residues. The germline CDR1 and CDR2 sequences are DFQATT and SNEGSKA (reference sequence). V was shortened by 1 base and J by 3 bases, with 13 bases between the two germline ends. CDR3 sequence reads: CSARGTAQRYEQYF. CDR3 sequence (DNA): TGCAGTGCTAGAGGGACAGCCCAACGCTACGAGCAGTACTTC.

This clonotype was observed a few times. The chain combines TRBV29-1 with TRBJ2-5; 8 bases align to TRBD2. This CDR3 has 12 residues. The V gene's germline CDR1 is SQVTM and CDR2 ANQGSEA. V shed 7 bases and J 7 bases; nucleotides not matched to a gene: 8. The CDR3 DNA is TGCAGCGGGAAAGCGGGGGTGGGGACCCAGTACTTC. Its translation: CSGKAGVGTQYF.

This clonotype occurred many times. This chain links TRBV6-1 with TRBJ1-5, with TRBD1 matching 8 bases. Germline loops: CDR1 MNHNS, CDR2 SASEGT. The junction had 6 bases not matched to a gene; V was cut back by 6 bases and J by 2 bases. This CDR3 region has 15 residues. The CDR3 loop reads CASSPTGGGNQPQHF. The CDR3 coding sequence is TGTGCCAGCAGCCCCACAGGGGGAGGCAATCAGCCCCAGCATTTT.

This clonotype was seen a few times. The chain has TRBV12-3 or TRBV12-4 and TRBJ2-7; D uncertain. The V end lost 3 bases, the J end lost 2 bases, and 14 bases lay between the germline ends. The length of the CDR3 is 15 residues. CDR3 loop: CASSFLSVSAYEQYF. In DNA, the CDR3 is TGTGCCAGCAGTTTTCTTTCTGTGTCAGCCTACGAGCAGTACTTC.

This clonotype was observed a few times. The chain employs TRBV7-9 and TRBJ2-1; TRBD1 aligns across 8 bases. The V gene end was trimmed by 6 bases and the J gene end by 9 bases; junction bases not matched to a gene: 10. CDR1 SEHNR and CDR2 FQNEAQ come from the germline V gene (reference sequence). CDR3 length equals 14 residues. This chain's CDR3 is CASRQGVGGGEQFF. The CDR3 DNA follows: TGTGCCAGCAGACAGGGGGTTGGAGGTGGTGAGCAGTTCTTC. The whole variable domain, filled in from reference TRBV7-9 and TRBJ2-1, reads DTGVSQNPRHKITKRGQNVTFRCDPISEHNRLYWYRQTLGQGPEFLTYFQNEAQLEKSRLLSDRFSAERPKGSFSTLEIQRTEQGDSAMYLCASRQGVGGGEQFFGPGTRLTVL.

V gene TRBV20-1 combines with J gene TRBJ2-7; 15 nucleotides agree with TRBD2. Germline CDR1 is DFQATT and CDR2 is SNEGSKA (reference sequence). V gave up 6 bases and J gave up 0 bases; unmatched junction bases: 6. CDR3 length: 16 amino acids. This CDR3 is CSALGLAGGSSYEQYF. The CDR3 DNA reads as TGCAGTGCCTTGGGACTAGCGGGAGGAAGCTCCTACGAGCAGTACTTC.

The chain joins TRBV7-9 to TRBJ2-1; 9 bases fit TRBD2. J was trimmed by 13 bases and V by 4 bases; bases with no gene match: 8. The CDR3 has 13 amino acids. Germline V gene sequence: CDR1 SEHNR, CDR2 FQNEAQ (reference sequence). CDR3 loop: CASSSPAGLAQFF. The CDR3 DNA is TGTGCCAGCAGCTCCCCCGCGGGACTAGCCCAGTTCTTC.